The 19 T cell receptor beta chains presented below share a single source sample, sequenced in a study of blood T cell repertoires in COVID-19. The protocol was immunoSEQ multiplex PCR, while the TCRdb copy is restricted to in-frame clones and leaves out a portion. The profile shows about 250,000 clones, 65% to 85% of them singletons. Sequenced input: peripheral blood. These receptors originate from a man aged 35 to 55 with active or convalescent COVID-19.

CDR3 protein: CASSMGQVQETQYF. The CDR3 DNA follows: TGTGCCAGCAGCATGGGACAGGTTCAAGAGACCCAGTACTTC. The gene calls are TRBV7-6 and TRBJ2-5; 8 bases are a match to TRBD1. Germline trimming cut 5 bases from V and 2 bases from J; bases unmatched to any gene: 4. The CDR3 contains 14 residues. The V gene's germline CDR1 is SGHVS and CDR2 FNYEAQ.

This clone was seen more than once but under ten times. V usage is TRBV7-8 and J usage is TRBJ1-1; a weak D match, TRBD1 (5 bases). The V end lost 1 base, the J end lost 10 bases, and 19 bases lay between the germline ends. Germline V gene sequence: CDR1 SGHVS, CDR2 FQNEAQ. The CDR3 runs 15 residues. Here the CDR3 reads CASSLVSSGREGAFF. As DNA, the CDR3 is TGTGCCAGCAGCTTAGTGTCTTCAGGGAGGGAGGGAGCTTTCTTT.

CDR3 DNA sequence: TGTGCCAGCAGTTACTACAGGGGGCTTGAGACCCAGTACTTC. As protein: CASSYYRGLETQYF. This sequence joins TRBV6-5 and TRBJ2-5; 9 bases are shared with TRBD1. The junction had 2 bases not matched to a gene; V was cut back by 1 base and J by 5 bases. Germline assignment: CDR1 MNHEY and CDR2 SVGAGI. This CDR3 contains 14 residues.

The V gene is TRBV19, the J gene TRBJ1-3; the match to TRBD1 covers 7 bases. From germline, CDR1 is LNHDA and CDR2 SQIVND (reference sequence). The CDR3 contains 14 residues. J was trimmed by 8 bases and V by 9 bases; bases with no gene match: 13. For the CDR3, the DNA is TGTGCCAGCGTACCGACAGGGTTGAGGGACACCATATATTTT. Protein sequence: CASVPTGLRDTIYF.

V is TRBV4-1 and J is TRBJ2-7; the match to TRBD1 covers 8 bases. V trimming: 4 bases; J trimming: 2 bases; junction bases outside the gene matches: 7. The germline V gene encodes CDR1 MGHRA and CDR2 YSYEKL. This CDR3 has 15 residues. CDR3 protein: CASSPPGQAPYEQYF. CDR3 DNA: TGCGCCAGCAGCCCGCCGGGACAGGCCCCCTACGAGCAGTACTTC.

The chain carries TRBV6-5 and TRBJ1-2, with D unclear. Trimming removed 6 bases at V and 8 bases at J, with 16 bases between. The CDR3 is 13 amino acids. Germline CDR1 and CDR2: MNHEY and SVGAGI. This chain's CDR3 is CASREAVLGGYTF. The CDR3 coding sequence is TGTGCCAGCAGGGAGGCGGTCCTAGGGGGCTACACCTTC.

The chain carries TRBV4-1 and TRBJ2-2; 8 nucleotides agree with TRBD2. V trimming: 4 bases; J trimming: 4 bases; junction bases outside the gene matches: 8. This CDR3 has 16 amino acids. Germline values: CDR1 MGHRA, CDR2 YSYEKL. The CDR3, as DNA: TGCGCCAGCAGCCCCACCGGGGGGGGTGTCACCGGGGAGCTGTTTTTT. This translates into CASSPTGGGVTGELFF.

This clone has more than one count but fewer than ten. V gene TRBV11-3 combines with J gene TRBJ2-7, with TRBD2 matching over 8 bases. The CDR3 runs 16 residues. CDR1 SGHNT and CDR2 YENEEA come from the germline V gene. Trimming at V came to 3 bases and at J to 2 bases, leaving 9 bases not matched to a gene. CDR3 sequence reads: CASSFSAGAATYEQYF. In DNA, the CDR3 is TGTGCCAGCAGCTTCTCAGCGGGGGCCGCAACCTACGAGCAGTACTTC.

This chain connects TRBV9 to TRBJ2-3; the D gene is possibly TRBD2 (7 bases). The CDR3 runs to 14 residues. Germline V gene data show CDR1 as SGDLS and CDR2 as YYNGEE. Trimming pared 3 bases from V and 6 bases from J, leaving 14 bases between. The CDR3, as DNA: TGTGCCAGCAGCGGGTGGGGGGGCCCTGATACGCAGTATTTT. This codes for CASSGWGGPDTQYF.

The genes are TRBV5-1 and TRBJ2-7; D is perhaps TRBD1 (6 bases). V was trimmed by 0 bases and J by 0 bases, leaving 13 bases between them. The CDR3 spans 16 residues. Germline V gene sequence: CDR1 SGHRS, CDR2 YFSETQ. The CDR3 DNA reads as TGCGCCAGCAGCTTGGCTCGGGACACCGACTCCTACGAGCAGTACTTC. Protein: CASSLARDTDSYEQYF.

V gene TRBV7-9 combines with J gene TRBJ2-5; 10 nucleotides agree with TRBD1. V gave up 8 bases and J gave up 5 bases; unmatched junction bases: 5. The CDR3 runs to 13 residues. Per the germline V gene, CDR1 is SEHNR and CDR2 is FQNEAQ (reference sequence). The CDR3 reads CASRDRGMETQYF. In DNA, the CDR3 is TGTGCCAGCCGGGACAGGGGTATGGAGACCCAGTACTTC.

The genes are TRBV18 and TRBJ1-4, with TRBD1 matching 7 bases. Germline V gene lookup returns CDR1 KGHSH and CDR2 LQKENI. V lost 2 bases and J lost 7; bases outside the gene matches: 4. This CDR3 spans 14 amino acids. In nucleotides, the CDR3 is TGTGCCAGCTCACCATCGGGACAGCCTGAAAAACTGTTTTTT. Translated, it gives CASSPSGQPEKLFF.

The chain combines TRBV5-8 with TRBJ2-2; the D gene is possibly TRBD1 (5 bases). V shed 5 bases and J shed 4 bases, with 15 bases lying between them. Germline V gene sequence: CDR1 SGHTS, CDR2 YDEGEE. This CDR3 region has 15 residues. The CDR3 DNA is TGTGCCAGCAGGCGTGCCCAGGGCAGCACCGGGGAGCTGTTTTTT. It encodes CASRRAQGSTGELFF.

The V and J genes are TRBV12-3 or TRBV12-4 and TRBJ1-2; D remains unclear. The CDR3 sequence is 12 residues long. Trimming removed 6 bases from V and 2 bases from J, with 7 bases in between. Here the CDR3 reads CASRTNNYGYTF. The CDR3 DNA sequence: TGTGCCAGCAGGACAAACAACTATGGCTACACCTTC.

Note on this clone: Other DNA sequences in the sample encode the same CDR3. The J gene is TRBJ1-1, the V gene TRBV6-6; D gene ambiguous. CDR3 length equals 14 residues. Trimming removed 2 bases from V and 1 base from J, with 8 bases in between. Germline CDR1 is MNHNY and CDR2 is SVGAGI (reference sequence). In DNA form, the CDR3 reads TGTGCCAGCAGTTACCCGGAGGCGAACACTGAAGCTTTCTTT. Amino acid sequence: CASSYPEANTEAFF.

The CDR3 nucleotides are TGCGCCAGCAGCCAAGAGGCTAGCGGGGGCTTCTGGGAGCAGTTCTTC. Protein sequence: CASSQEASGGFWEQFF. The chain couples TRBV4-3 to TRBJ2-1, with 10 bases matching TRBD2. Germline CDR1 reads LGHNA; CDR2 reads YSLEER. The CDR3 is 16 residues long. V dropped 0 bases and J dropped 10; count of bases not matched to a gene: 9.

The chain recombines TRBV11-3 with TRBJ2-4, with 8 bases lining up with TRBD1. V lost 4 bases, J lost 2 bases, and 7 bases stayed unmatched. This CDR3 has 16 residues. Per the germline V gene, CDR1 is SGHNT and CDR2 is YENEEA. For the CDR3, the DNA is TGTGCCAGCAGCTCTCCGGGACAGGTGACCAAAAACATTCAGTACTTC. Residues: CASSSPGQVTKNIQYF.

The chain couples TRBV11-2 to TRBJ1-1; the D is unclear. The CDR3 has 11 amino acids. Germline V CDR1 and CDR2: SGHAT, FQNNGV. The V gene lost 5 bases and the J gene lost 1 base, with 2 bases spanning the gap. CDR3 bases: TGTGCCAGCAGCCAGAACACTGAAGCTTTCTTT. This sequence encodes CASSQNTEAFF.

J is TRBJ2-5 and V is TRBV2; D is ambiguous. Germline V gene data show CDR1 as SNHLY and CDR2 as FYNNEI. Trimming cost V 3 bases and J 0 bases, with 11 bases left between them. There are 15 residues in the CDR3. Here the CDR3 DNA reads TGTGCCAGCAGTGACGTCCTAGAGTACCAAGAGACCCAGTACTTC. Translating gives CASSDVLEYQETQYF.